Below are 28 T cell receptor beta chains sequenced from a single sample in a study of T cell responses to AZD1222 COVID-19 vaccine. Sequencing used immunoSEQ multiplex PCR; TCRdb keeps in-frame clones, though not all of them. The data show fewer than 200,000 clones, with almost 95% seen just once and 1% to 1.5% held by the top ten. The sequencing here drew on peripheral blood, taken on day 0 of AZD1222 vaccination. These receptors originate from an adult in good health.

The gene calls are TRBV6-5 and TRBJ1-4; TRBD1 matches at 7 bases. The CDR3 totals 14 residues. V lost 6 bases to trimming and J lost 5 bases; unmatched junction nucleotides: 6. CDR1 and CDR2 from the germline V gene are MNHEY and SVGAGI. In DNA, the CDR3 is TGTGCCAGCAGCGCCGGGACAGTCAATGAAAAACTGTTTTTT. Translation gives CASSAGTVNEKLFF.

J is TRBJ1-2 and V is TRBV30; possible D gene TRBD1, 6 bases. The CDR3 sequence is 15 residues long. Trimming removed 0 bases at V and 2 bases at J, with 13 bases between. Germline V CDR1 and CDR2: GTSNPN, SVGIG (reference sequence). This CDR3 reads CAWSVALGQNYGYTF. The CDR3 DNA reads as TGTGCCTGGAGTGTCGCCTTAGGACAGAACTATGGCTACACCTTC.

J is TRBJ1-2 and V is TRBV4-1, with D tentatively TRBD1 (6 bases). This CDR3 comprises 17 residues. V dropped 1 base and J dropped 2 bases, with 17 bases sitting between them. Per the germline V gene, CDR1 is MGHRA and CDR2 is YSYEKL. This chain's CDR3 is CASSQVGGQGPNYGYTF. The CDR3 bases are TGCGCCAGCAGCCAAGTGGGGGGGCAGGGGCCCAACTATGGCTACACCTTC.

This rearrangement joins TRBV3-1 (or the pseudogene TRBV3-2) to TRBJ1-2; 8 bases align to TRBD1. V shed 1 base, J shed 8 bases, and the junction held 9 bases outside the gene matches. CDR3 length: 15 residues. The germline gives CDR1 LGHDT, CDR2 YNNKEL (reference sequence). This CDR3 is CASSQVPDRAGGYTF. CDR3 DNA: TGTGCCAGCAGCCAAGTCCCGGACAGGGCGGGAGGCTACACCTTC.

V gene TRBV5-1 combines with J gene TRBJ2-7, with 9 bases that match TRBD1. Germline assignment: CDR1 SGHRS and CDR2 YFSETQ. This CDR3 has 16 residues. V lost 5 bases, J lost 4 bases, and 13 bases stayed unmatched. This CDR3 is CASRIAVGQGVYEQYF. The CDR3 DNA reads as TGCGCCAGCAGGATAGCTGTGGGACAGGGAGTTTACGAGCAGTACTTC.

The J gene is TRBJ1-5, the V gene TRBV6-1, with 8 bases fitting TRBD1. Germline V gives CDR1 MNHNS, CDR2 SASEGT. With V trimmed by 2 bases and J by 7 bases, 7 bases remained unmatched. The CDR3 contains 15 residues. This CDR3 is CASSESSQGAQPQHF. CDR3 DNA: TGTGCCAGCAGTGAATCGTCGCAGGGGGCGCAGCCCCAGCATTTT.

The J gene is TRBJ1-4, the V gene TRBV3-1 (or the pseudogene TRBV3-2); TRBD1 matches at 8 bases. The CDR3 totals 14 residues. Trimming at V came to 6 bases and at J to 7 bases, leaving 7 bases not matched to a gene. Germline V gene data show CDR1 as LGHDT and CDR2 as YNNKEL (reference sequence). CDR3 nucleotide sequence: TGTGCCAGCAGGCGGACAGGGTTAGGTGAAAAACTGTTTTTT. Amino acids: CASRRTGLGEKLFF.

J is TRBJ1-1 and V is TRBV6-2 or TRBV6-3; D might be TRBD1 (5 bases). Germline lookup yields CDR1 MNHEY and CDR2 SVGEGT. Trimming removed 5 bases from V and 11 bases from J, with 21 bases in between. This CDR3 comprises 14 residues. The CDR3 nucleotides read TGTGCCAGCAGTCGGAATTCAGGGCCGTTGAGCGCTTTCTTT. Encoded protein: CASSRNSGPLSAFF.

V and J are TRBV7-3 and TRBJ2-1, with D unresolved. This CDR3 has 15 residues. Trimming took off 5 bases at V and 0 bases at J, with 11 bases between the two ends. The germline CDR1 and CDR2 sequences are SGHTA and FQGTGA. The CDR3 DNA is TGTGCCAGCAGCCGAGTCGGCGGCTCCTACAATGAGCAGTTCTTC. The encoded protein is CASSRVGGSYNEQFF.

This chain uses TRBV3-1 (or the pseudogene TRBV3-2) with TRBJ1-2; possibly TRBD1 for D (5 bases). This CDR3 comprises 16 residues. Germline V CDR1 and CDR2: LGHDT, YNNKEL (reference sequence). Trimming took 0 bases from V and 1 from J, leaving 12 bases between them. The CDR3 spells CASSQEGAGFNYGYTF. The CDR3 bases are TGTGCCAGCAGCCAAGAAGGGGCAGGGTTTAACTATGGCTACACCTTC.

This clone was counted once. The chain carries TRBV12-3 or TRBV12-4 and TRBJ1-5, with no clear D. Trimming removed 5 bases at V and 7 bases at J, with 12 bases between. The CDR3 runs to 13 residues. The DNA for the CDR3 is TGTGCCAGCAGTCGGGATTTAAGCCAGCCCCAGCATTTT. Protein product: CASSRDLSQPQHF.

This clone occurred once. This chain joins TRBV3-1 (or the pseudogene TRBV3-2) and TRBJ1-1, with D tentatively TRBD1 (6 bases). Germline lookup yields CDR1 LGHDT and CDR2 YNNKEL (reference sequence). The CDR3 runs 12 residues. V was cut by 3 bases and J by 8 bases, with 10 bases left in between. The CDR3, as DNA: TGTGCCAGCAGCCAGGCTACAGGGGAAGCTTTCTTT. Its translation is CASSQATGEAFF.

V gene TRBV7-9 combines with J gene TRBJ1-6, with no clear D. The germline V gene encodes CDR1 SEHNR and CDR2 FQNEAQ (reference sequence). Trimming pared 1 base from V and 7 bases from J, leaving 11 bases between. This CDR3 has 15 residues. The CDR3 nucleotides read TGTGCCAGCAGCTTAGGCAGCGCCCTAAATTCACCCCTCCACTTT. Residues: CASSLGSALNSPLHF.

The V gene is TRBV19, the J gene TRBJ1-1, with no clear D. V was trimmed by 0 bases and J by 1 base, leaving 12 bases between them. CDR3 length: 16 residues. CDR1 is LNHDA, CDR2 SQIVND, per germline (reference sequence). CDR3 in amino acids: CASSIELGGRNTEAFF. The CDR3, as DNA: TGTGCCAGTAGTATAGAATTGGGAGGGAGGAACACTGAAGCTTTCTTT.

The V call is TRBV18, the J call TRBJ1-1; 7 nucleotides line up with TRBD1. The germline gives CDR1 KGHSH, CDR2 LQKENI. CDR3 length equals 17 residues. Trimming cost V 2 bases and J 7 bases; bases outside gene matches: 16. CDR3 loop: CASSPGDDTSTGNEAFF. The CDR3 DNA sequence: TGTGCCAGCTCACCAGGGGACGACACGTCGACAGGGAATGAAGCTTTCTTT.

This clone was counted a single time. The chain uses TRBV3-1 (or the pseudogene TRBV3-2) and TRBJ2-7; a weak D match, TRBD1 (6 bases). The V gene's germline CDR1 is LGHDT and CDR2 YNNKEL (reference sequence). CDR3 length equals 13 residues. The V gene lost 6 bases and the J gene lost 7 bases, with 16 bases spanning the gap. The CDR3: CASSPGAWGEQYF. CDR3 DNA sequence: TGTGCCAGCAGTCCAGGGGCCTGGGGAGAGCAGTACTTC.

The chain couples TRBV7-2 to TRBJ2-7; 11 bases agree with TRBD2. There are 16 residues in the CDR3. With V trimmed by 1 base and J by 2 bases, 4 bases remained unmatched. Germline-derived CDR1 and CDR2 are SGHTA and FQGNSA. CDR3 DNA sequence: TGTGCCAGCAGCTTAGGCCCACTAGCGGGGGCCTACGAGCAGTACTTC. Translated: CASSLGPLAGAYEQYF. Together with reference TRBV7-2 and TRBJ2-7, the CDR3 gives the full variable domain: GAGVSQSPSNKVTEKGKDVELRCDPISGHTALYWYRQSLGQGLEFLIYFQGNSAPDKSGLPSDRFSAERTGGSVSTLTIQRTQQEDSAVYLCASSLGPLAGAYEQYFGPGTRLTVT.

The chain has TRBV10-3 and TRBJ2-1; D perhaps matches TRBD1 (6 bases). The germline V and J ends were trimmed by 8 bases and 3 bases, with 14 bases remaining between them. This CDR3 spans 14 amino acids. Germline V gene data show CDR1 as ENHRY and CDR2 as SYGVKD. CDR3 loop: CAIGPTGIYNEQFF. The CDR3 DNA reads TGTGCCATCGGCCCCACAGGGATCTACAATGAGCAGTTCTTC.

V is TRBV28 and J is TRBJ1-1, with D maybe TRBD1 (6 bases). The germline V gene has CDR1 MDHEN and CDR2 SYDVKM. V was trimmed by 6 bases and J by 4 bases, leaving 18 bases between them. There are 15 residues in the CDR3. Here the CDR3 DNA reads TGTGCCAGCAGAACCGAACAGGGCGGAATCACTGAAGCTTTCTTT. This translates into CASRTEQGGITEAFF. Using reference TRBV28 and TRBJ1-1 for the parts outside the CDR3, the full variable domain is DVKVTQSSRYLVKRTGEKVFLECVQDMDHENMFWYRQDPGLGLRLIYFSYDVKMKEKGDIPEGYSVSREKKERFSLILESASTNQTSMYLCASRTEQGGITEAFFGQGTRLTVV.

The gene calls are TRBV5-5 and TRBJ1-1; TRBD1 might be the D (6 bases). The CDR3 spans 14 residues. CDR1 and CDR2 (germline): SGHKS, YYEKEE (reference sequence). V gave up 4 bases and J gave up 3 bases, with 13 bases separating them. In DNA form, the CDR3 reads TGTGCCAGCAGCCCCCAGCCAGGGGACACTGAAGCTTTCTTT. Its translation is CASSPQPGDTEAFF. The variable domain in full, completed from reference TRBV5-5 and TRBJ1-1, reads DAGVTQSPTHLIKTRGQQVTLRCSPISGHKSVSWYQQVLGQGPQFIFQYYEKEERGRGNFPDRFSARQFPNYSSELNVNALLLGDSALYLCASSPQPGDTEAFFGQGTRLTVV.

V is TRBV12-5 and J is TRBJ1-5; TRBD1 matches 8 bases. CDR1 is LGHNT and CDR2 is FRNRAP in the germline V gene. The CDR3 is 18 amino acids. The J segment lost 0 bases and the V segment lost 9 bases, leaving 16 bases of the junction unmatched. The CDR3 reads CASGDRTGRRDSNQPQHF. The CDR3 nucleotides are TGTGCTAGCGGGGACAGGACAGGGAGAAGGGATAGCAATCAGCCCCAGCATTTT.

The chain recombines TRBV4-1 with TRBJ2-7; TRBD1 or TRBD2 may be the D gene (5 bases each). Germline CDR1 and CDR2: MGHRA and YSYEKL. V was clipped by 1 base and J by 6 bases, with 16 bases between them. The CDR3 contains 15 residues. The CDR3 reads CASSQGRGRVIEQYF. CDR3 in DNA: TGCGCCAGCAGCCAAGGCCGGGGCAGGGTCATCGAGCAGTACTTC.

For the CDR3, the DNA is TGTGCCAGCAGCTTCCAGGACAATGAGCAGTTCTTC. Translation: CASSFQDNEQFF. The chain has TRBV5-4 and TRBJ2-1, with unresolved D. CDR1 and CDR2 from the germline V gene are SGHNT and YYREEE (reference sequence). The germline V and J ends were trimmed by 2 bases and 5 bases, with 5 bases remaining between them. CDR3 length equals 12 residues. Complete variable domain (other parts from reference TRBV5-4 and TRBJ2-1): ETGVTQSPTHLIKTRGQQVTLRCSSQSGHNTVSWYQQALGQGPQFIFQYYREEENGRGNFPPRFSGLQFPNYSSELNVNALELDDSALYLCASSFQDNEQFFGPGTRLTVL.

As to this clone: The germline gene is not matched at one end of the junction; a read error may be the cause. V and J are TRBV6-1 and TRBJ1-5, with D possibly being TRBD1 (6 bases). Looked up from germline, CDR1 is MNHNS and CDR2 is SASEGT. This CDR3 region has 15 residues. CDR3 DNA: TGTGCCAGCAGTCAAGCACAGGGCCGCCAAGAGCCCCAGCATTTT. Translation gives CASSQAQGRQEPQHF.

The V call is TRBV28, the J call TRBJ2-7, with TRBD2 matching over 11 bases. Germline assignment: CDR1 MDHEN and CDR2 SYDVKM. V was clipped by 5 bases and J by 3 bases; unmatched bases: 6. The CDR3 is 15 residues long. CDR3 DNA sequence: TGTGCCAGCAGTCGGGTGACTAGCGGGAACTACGAGCAGTACTTC. Amino acids: CASSRVTSGNYEQYF. Looking up the rest from reference TRBV28 and TRBJ2-7 gives the full variable domain: DVKVTQSSRYLVKRTGEKVFLECVQDMDHENMFWYRQDPGLGLRLIYFSYDVKMKEKGDIPEGYSVSREKKERFSLILESASTNQTSMYLCASSRVTSGNYEQYFGPGTRLTVT.

The chain links TRBV12-3 or TRBV12-4 to TRBJ1-5, with unresolved D. The CDR3 covers 12 residues. The V gene lost 3 bases and the J gene lost 7 bases, with 7 bases spanning the gap. The CDR3 DNA reads TGTGCCAGCAGTTTCGCCGGGCAGCCCCAGCATTTT. As protein: CASSFAGQPQHF.

The rearrangement links TRBV5-1 to TRBJ2-5, with a tentative D call TRBD1 (6 bases). Germline V gene data show CDR1 as SGHRS and CDR2 as YFSETQ. CDR3 length equals 16 residues. V dropped 0 bases and J dropped 5 bases, with 17 bases sitting between them. The CDR3 here is CASSLVRVGALETQYF. CDR3 sequence (DNA): TGCGCCAGCAGCTTGGTTCGCGTGGGGGCCTTGGAGACCCAGTACTTC.

The gene calls are TRBV30 and TRBJ2-7, with a possible D match to TRBD1 (6 bases). V was clipped by 1 base and J by 1 base, with 11 bases between them. CDR3 size: 14 residues. CDR1 GTSNPN and CDR2 SVGIG come from the germline V gene (reference sequence). CDR3 residues: CAWSGQVWSYEQYF. CDR3 coding DNA: TGTGCCTGGAGTGGACAGGTTTGGTCCTACGAGCAGTACTTC.